These 3 T cell receptor beta chains came from one sample sequenced in a study of blood T cell repertoires in COVID-19. Data came from immunoSEQ multiplex PCR; TCRdb stores just in-frame clones and leaves some out. The sample records about 170,000 clones, about 83% being singletons. Sample: peripheral blood. The receptors were gathered from an elderly woman with COVID-19, enrolled during active disease.

The genes are TRBV20-1 and TRBJ2-5; no clear D. This CDR3 contains 11 residues. Germline V CDR1 and CDR2: DFQATT, SNEGSKA (reference sequence). Trimming pared 6 bases from V and 5 bases from J, leaving 10 bases between. CDR3 protein: CSAHLGETQYF. In nucleotides, the CDR3 is TGCAGTGCCCACCTCGGGGAGACCCAGTACTTC.

The gene calls are TRBV2 and TRBJ2-7, with 7 bases that match TRBD1. Germline V gene lookup returns CDR1 SNHLY and CDR2 FYNNEI. After removal of 8 bases from V and 6 bases from J, the junction contained 13 bases not matched to a gene. The CDR3 covers 14 residues. The CDR3 DNA is TGTGCCAGCCGAGTGGCAGACAGGGCCTCCGAGCAGTACTTC. This sequence encodes CASRVADRASEQYF.

The genes are TRBV15 and TRBJ2-3, with D perhaps matching TRBD2 (6 bases). Trimming shortened V by 0 bases and J by 8 bases, and 9 bases separated the two germline ends. The germline CDR1 and CDR2 sequences are LNHNV and YYDKDF (reference sequence). The CDR3 covers 13 residues. The CDR3 DNA reads as TGTGCCACCAGCAGAGATTCCGGGGGTACGCAGTATTTT. Amino acid sequence: CATSRDSGGTQYF. Drawing the rest from reference TRBV15 and TRBJ2-3, the complete variable domain is DAMVIQNPRYQVTQFGKPVTLSCSQTLNHNVMYWYQQKSSQAPKLLFHYYDKDFNNEADTPDNFQSRRPNTSFCFLDIRSPGLGDTAMYLCATSRDSGGTQYFGPGTRLTVL.